This TCR beta chain originates from a study of beta chain features in type 1 diabetes. Study findings and constraints: Among patients with Type 1 diabetes, TCRB CDR3s were moderately but significantly shorter in every one of the four CD4+ subsets.

This clone was seen more than once but under ten times. The antigen is not known. The germline CDR1 and CDR2 sequences are GTSNPN and SVGIG (reference sequence). Trimming cost V 5 bases and J 1 base; bases outside gene matches: 10. CDR3 length: 17 residues. The isolated RNA, all of it, was reverse transcribed, so expressed TCRB transcripts were what got sequenced. Clones were read by immunoSEQ multiplex PCR, and TCRdb kept only the in-frame ones, dropping some. The repertoire consists of roughly 150,000 clones, with 50% to 70% occurring once and the leading ten covering roughly 0.095%. Every donor provided one heparinised blood draw, which averaged about 116 mL. Via CD45RO/CCR7/CD25/CD127/CD95/CD27, cells of the CD4+ naive, central memory, regulatory and stem cell-like memory subsets were sorted.

V gene TRBV30 combines with J gene TRBJ2-6, with TRBD1 matching 8 bases. The TCR sequence derives from a man younger than 45 with type 1 diabetes. The material sequenced was naive CD4+ T cells from blood. The CDR3 nucleotides are TGTGCCTGGCGGACAGGGCTCACCGGATCTGGGGCCAACGTCCTGACTTTC. As protein: CAWRTGLTGSGANVLTF.